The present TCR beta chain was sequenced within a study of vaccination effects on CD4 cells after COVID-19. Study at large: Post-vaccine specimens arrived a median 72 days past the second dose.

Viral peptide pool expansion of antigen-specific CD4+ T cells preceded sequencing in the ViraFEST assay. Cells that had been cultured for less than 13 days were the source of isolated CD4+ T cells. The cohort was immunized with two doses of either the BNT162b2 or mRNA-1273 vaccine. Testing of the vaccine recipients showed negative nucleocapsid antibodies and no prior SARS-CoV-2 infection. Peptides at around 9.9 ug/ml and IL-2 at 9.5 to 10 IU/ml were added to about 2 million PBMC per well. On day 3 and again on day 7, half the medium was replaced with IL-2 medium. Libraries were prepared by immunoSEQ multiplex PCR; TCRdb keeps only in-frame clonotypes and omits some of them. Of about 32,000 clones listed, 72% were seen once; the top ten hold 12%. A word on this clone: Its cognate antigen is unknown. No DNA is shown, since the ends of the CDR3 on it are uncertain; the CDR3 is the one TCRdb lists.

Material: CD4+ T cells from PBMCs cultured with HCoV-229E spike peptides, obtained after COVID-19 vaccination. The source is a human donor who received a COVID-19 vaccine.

CDR3 sequence reads: CASTSVPGQLLAKNIQYF. This rearrangement joins TRBV19 to TRBJ2-4; the listed D gene, TRBD1, was not tested against the DNA. The length of the CDR3 is 18 amino acids, counting both ends. Germline V CDR1 and CDR2: LNHDA, SQIVND (reference sequence).